The clone carrying this T cell receptor beta chain has at least ten counts. Its antigen is undetermined. Every sampled donor was Caucasian and healthy. The data were taken from a study of identical twins. Study results and caveats: Invariant MAIT and iNKT cells could partly confound zero-insertion analyses.

MiXCR, applied by TCRdb to the 5' RACE reads, yields one record per CDR3 protein. The table shows approximately 150,000 distinct CDR3 sequences, with under 4.5% occurring only once. V was cut by 10 bases and J by 3 bases, with 15 bases left in between. This CDR3 comprises 13 residues. Germline-derived CDR1 and CDR2 are SEHNR and FQNEAQ (reference sequence). This chain connects TRBV7-9 to TRBJ2-5; D is unresolved. Material for sequencing was memory T cells sorted from blood. The receptor was isolated from a man aged 18 to 35 in good health. CDR3 sequence (DNA): TGTGCCATAACATTCCAGGAAGAAGAGACCCAGTACTTC. It yields the protein CAITFQEEETQYF.